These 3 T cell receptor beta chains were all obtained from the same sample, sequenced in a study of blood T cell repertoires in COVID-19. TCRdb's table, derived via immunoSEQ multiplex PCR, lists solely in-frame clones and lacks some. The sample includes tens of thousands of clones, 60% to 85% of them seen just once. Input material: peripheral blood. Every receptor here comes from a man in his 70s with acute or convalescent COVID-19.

DNA of the CDR3: TGTGCCAGCAGTGGACAGGGGTCGTTCACAGATACGCAGTATTTT. It encodes CASSGQGSFTDTQYF. The gene calls are TRBV2 and TRBJ2-3; 8 bases line up with TRBD1. Trimming removed 4 bases from V and 2 bases from J; junction bases left unmatched: 5. CDR3 length: 15 residues. Germline V gene sequence: CDR1 SNHLY, CDR2 FYNNEI.

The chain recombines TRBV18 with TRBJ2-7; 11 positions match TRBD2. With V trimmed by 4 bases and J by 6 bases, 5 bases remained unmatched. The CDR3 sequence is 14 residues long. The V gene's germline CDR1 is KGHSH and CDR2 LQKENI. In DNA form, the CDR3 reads TGTGCCAGCTCACAAACTAGCGGGAGCGGCGAGCAGTACTTC. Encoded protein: CASSQTSGSGEQYF.

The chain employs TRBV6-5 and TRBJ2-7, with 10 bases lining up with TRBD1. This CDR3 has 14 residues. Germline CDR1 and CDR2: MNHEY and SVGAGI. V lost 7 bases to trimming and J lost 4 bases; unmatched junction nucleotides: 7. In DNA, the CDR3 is TGTGCCAGCACCACCGGGACAGGGGCTTACGAGCAGTACTTC. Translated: CASTTGTGAYEQYF.